What follows are 5 T cell receptor beta chains derived from one specimen sequenced in a study of shared clonotypes between healthy human individuals. Produced via immunoSEQ multiplex PCR; TCRdb's table is partial and in-frame only. The sample holds over a million clones, around 95% seen once. The specimen sequenced was naive CD4+ T cells sorted from blood. Subset defined: CD45RA+ positively selected. All receptors come from a man aged 30 to 45 in good health.

The chain uses TRBV11-2 and TRBJ2-7, with D unresolved. The CDR3 loop spans 18 amino acids. CDR1 is SGHAT and CDR2 is FQNNGV in the germline V gene. The germline V and J ends were trimmed by 0 bases and 0 bases, with 18 bases remaining between them. CDR3: CASSLEISSAVSSYEQYF. The CDR3 DNA reads as TGTGCCAGCAGCTTAGAGATTAGTTCGGCGGTCAGCTCCTACGAGCAGTACTTC.

The rearrangement links TRBV28 to TRBJ2-7; a possible D gene is TRBD1 (7 bases). V was clipped by 5 bases and J by 5 bases, with 13 bases between them. This CDR3 comprises 13 residues. Looked up from germline, CDR1 is MDHEN and CDR2 is SYDVKM. CDR3 in DNA: TGTGCCAGCAGTCAGGGGGGTTTGGACGAGCAGTACTTC. Its protein is CASSQGGLDEQYF. Looking up the rest from reference TRBV28 and TRBJ2-7 gives the full variable domain: DVKVTQSSRYLVKRTGEKVFLECVQDMDHENMFWYRQDPGLGLRLIYFSYDVKMKEKGDIPEGYSVSREKKERFSLILESASTNQTSMYLCASSQGGLDEQYFGPGTRLTVT.

The V and J genes are TRBV18 and TRBJ1-2; D gene unclear. CDR3 length: 14 residues. The germline CDR1 and CDR2 sequences are KGHSH and LQKENI. Trimming removed 3 bases at V and 2 bases at J, with 10 bases between. The CDR3 DNA reads as TGTGCCAGCTCACCGTCCAGGTGGAACTATGGCTACACCTTC. Protein sequence: CASSPSRWNYGYTF.

This rearrangement joins TRBV18 to TRBJ1-5; D might be TRBD1 (6 bases). The CDR3 totals 15 residues. V lost 6 bases and J lost 2, with 14 bases in between. In germline, CDR1 is KGHSH, CDR2 LQKENI. The CDR3 protein is CASSEKGVRNQPQHF. CDR3 bases: TGTGCCAGCTCCGAGAAGGGGGTGCGCAATCAGCCCCAGCATTTT.

This chain links TRBV28 with TRBJ2-7; the D is unclear. V lost 3 bases to trimming and J lost 6 bases, with 18 bases between them. Germline V CDR1 and CDR2: MDHEN, SYDVKM. There are 15 residues in the CDR3. CDR3 in amino acids: CASSLGRRVLSEQYF. The DNA for the CDR3 is TGTGCCAGCAGTTTGGGCCGTAGGGTTTTGAGCGAGCAGTACTTC.